A single sample is the source of the 18 T cell receptor beta chains below, sequenced in a study of OX40 agonist ivuxolimab in advanced cancers. TCRdb's table, derived via immunoSEQ multiplex PCR, lists solely in-frame clones and lacks some. The data contain 110,000 or so clones, about 91% of them seen just once; the ten biggest clones take up roughly 0.61%. The sequenced sample was CD4+ or CD8+ T cells sorted from blood, obtained in a trial of the OX40 agonist ivuxolimab. The receptor set was obtained from an adult with an advanced solid tumor such as melanoma, head and neck, liver or kidney cancer.

This chain joins TRBV5-4 and TRBJ2-5; D ambiguous. V was pared by 0 bases and J by 0 bases, with 6 bases between. The CDR3 sequence is 14 residues long. Per the germline V gene, CDR1 is SGHNT and CDR2 is YYREEE (reference sequence). CDR3 sequence reads: CASSLEAYQETQYF. As DNA, the CDR3 is TGTGCCAGCAGCTTGGAGGCTTACCAAGAGACCCAGTACTTC.

The chain carries TRBV11-3 and TRBJ2-1, with D possibly being TRBD2 (5 bases). Trimming left V 5 bases short and J 3 bases short, with 14 bases between. Germline V gene lookup returns CDR1 SGHNT and CDR2 YENEEA. This CDR3 comprises 15 residues. Here the CDR3 DNA reads TGTGCCAGCAGCCAAGGAGTAGCGAGCTACAATGAGCAGTTCTTC. Translation: CASSQGVASYNEQFF.

V usage is TRBV6-6 and J usage is TRBJ2-3; the match to TRBD2 covers 8 bases. This CDR3 comprises 15 residues. V lost 8 bases to trimming and J lost 2 bases; unmatched junction nucleotides: 9. Germline V lookup: CDR1 MNHNY, CDR2 SVGAGI (reference sequence). DNA of the CDR3: TGTGCCAGCTTCCAGGGCGGGGGGAACACAGATACGCAGTATTTT. Protein: CASFQGGGNTDTQYF.

The genes are TRBV29-1 and TRBJ2-1, with TRBD1 matching 9 bases. Germline V gives CDR1 SQVTM, CDR2 ANQGSEA. Trimming removed 2 bases from V and 8 bases from J; junction bases left unmatched: 13. This CDR3 spans 16 amino acids. CDR3 sequence: CSVEPMRQGGVDEQFF. The CDR3 region has the DNA TGCAGCGTTGAACCCATGAGACAGGGGGGGGTCGATGAGCAGTTCTTC.

V usage is TRBV7-3 and J usage is TRBJ2-7; a weak D match, TRBD1 (6 bases). CDR1 is SGHTA, CDR2 FQGTGA, per germline. V lost 5 bases, J lost 1 base, and 12 bases lay in between. The CDR3 is made up of 14 amino acids. CDR3 loop: CASSRDGTSYEQYF. The DNA for the CDR3 is TGTGCCAGCAGCCGAGACGGGACATCCTACGAGCAGTACTTC.

The V and J genes are TRBV9 and TRBJ2-2, with 14 bases fitting TRBD2. The CDR3 consists of 16 residues. In germline, CDR1 is SGDLS, CDR2 YYNGEE. V trimming: 3 bases; J trimming: 4 bases; junction bases outside the gene matches: 2. CDR3 region: CASSAGLAGGTGELFF. The CDR3 DNA is TGTGCCAGCAGCGCTGGACTAGCGGGAGGCACCGGGGAGCTGTTTTTT.

This chain uses TRBV5-4 with TRBJ2-7; 7 positions agree with TRBD1. Germline V gene sequence: CDR1 SGHNT, CDR2 YYREEE (reference sequence). The CDR3 has 14 amino acids. V gave up 4 bases and J gave up 5 bases; unmatched junction bases: 9. The CDR3, as DNA: TGTGCCAGCAGCCCCTCGGACAGGATCCACGAGCAGTACTTC. Protein product: CASSPSDRIHEQYF. Filled out from reference TRBV5-4 and TRBJ2-7, the complete variable domain reads ETGVTQSPTHLIKTRGQQVTLRCSSQSGHNTVSWYQQALGQGPQFIFQYYREEENGRGNFPPRFSGLQFPNYSSELNVNALELDDSALYLCASSPSDRIHEQYFGPGTRLTVT.

V is TRBV9 and J is TRBJ1-6; 8 bases line up with TRBD1. This CDR3 comprises 14 residues. Germline V gives CDR1 SGDLS, CDR2 YYNGEE. After removal of 4 bases from V and 7 bases from J, the junction contained 4 bases not matched to a gene. In DNA form, the CDR3 reads TGTGCCAGCAGCACGACAGGGGAGAATTCACCCCTCCACTTT. Encoded protein: CASSTTGENSPLHF.

This chain links TRBV19 with TRBJ1-2; 7 bases are a match to TRBD1. This CDR3 is 15 amino acids long. Germline CDR1 reads LNHDA; CDR2 reads SQIVND (reference sequence). V lost 7 bases to trimming and J lost 4 bases; unmatched junction nucleotides: 12. This CDR3 is CASNGDGGQPYGYTF. CDR3 nucleotides: TGTGCCAGTAACGGAGACGGGGGACAGCCCTATGGCTACACCTTC.

The gene calls are TRBV6-5 and TRBJ1-5, with D unresolved. The CDR3 totals 13 residues. V was cut by 7 bases and J by 6 bases, with 13 bases left in between. Per germline, CDR1 MNHEY and CDR2 SVGAGI. Written as DNA, the CDR3 is TGTGCCAGCAACGGAGAAGGCTTTCAGCCCCAGCATTTT. Translated, it gives CASNGEGFQPQHF.

This rearrangement joins TRBV19 to TRBJ2-6; perhaps D is TRBD1 or TRBD2 (5 bases each). Germline CDR1 is LNHDA and CDR2 is SQIVND (reference sequence). This CDR3 has 17 amino acids. V was clipped by 8 bases and J by 0 bases, with 17 bases between them. The CDR3 coding sequence is TGTGCCAGTGGGGACCGGGGAGCCTTCTCTGGGGCCAACGTCCTGACTTTC. Translation gives CASGDRGAFSGANVLTF.

This chain links TRBV6-5 with TRBJ2-3; D is ambiguous. The CDR3 consists of 11 residues. Trimming stripped 6 bases from V and 8 bases from J, with 9 bases between. Per the germline V gene, CDR1 is MNHEY and CDR2 is SVGAGI. DNA for the CDR3: TGTGCCAGCAGCCAATTCGGTACGCAGTATTTT. This gives the protein CASSQFGTQYF.

About this clone itself: The same CDR3 is also encoded by other DNA sequences in this sample. This chain links TRBV19 with TRBJ1-5, with a possible D match to TRBD1 (6 bases). Germline lookup yields CDR1 LNHDA and CDR2 SQIVND (reference sequence). This CDR3 comprises 16 residues. Between the trimmed V and J ends, which lost 3 bases and 1 base, there was a span of 13 bases. DNA for the CDR3: TGTGCCAGTAGTATTGGGCAAGGGGGGAGCAATCAGCCCCAGCATTTT. Translation gives CASSIGQGGSNQPQHF. The variable domain in full, with the rest retrieved from reference TRBV19 and TRBJ1-5, is DGGITQSPKYLFRKEGQNVTLSCEQNLNHDAMYWYRQDPGQGLRLIYYSQIVNDFQKGDIAEGYSVSREKKESFPLTVTSAQKNPTAFYLCASSIGQGGSNQPQHFGDGTRLSIL.

This chain links TRBV2 with TRBJ1-1; 8 nucleotides agree with TRBD1. Germline-derived CDR1 and CDR2 are SNHLY and FYNNEI. V dropped 6 bases and J dropped 4; count of bases not matched to a gene: 4. The CDR3 has 13 amino acids. CDR3 residues: CASSLDRVTEAFF. CDR3 bases: TGTGCCAGCAGCCTGGACAGGGTCACTGAAGCTTTCTTT.

This chain links TRBV5-1 with TRBJ2-5; 10 positions match TRBD2. Looked up from germline, CDR1 is SGHRS and CDR2 is YFSETQ. The length of the CDR3 is 17 residues. The ends lost 4 bases at V and 5 bases at J; junction bases unmatched: 14. The CDR3 region has the DNA TGCGCCAGCAGCCTGGAAGAGCGGGGGGGCCGAGGCGAGACCCAGTACTTC. Protein: CASSLEERGGRGETQYF.

In its sample, this clone was seen once. The gene calls are TRBV4-1 and TRBJ2-2; D gene unclear. Trimming removed 6 bases from V and 2 bases from J, with 4 bases in between. The V gene's germline CDR1 is MGHRA and CDR2 YSYEKL. This CDR3 is built from 12 residues. The CDR3 sequence: CASSHNTGELFF. The CDR3, as DNA: TGCGCCAGCAGTCATAACACCGGGGAGCTGTTTTTT.

This chain connects TRBV5-6 to TRBJ1-2, with D possibly matching TRBD1 (6 bases). The CDR3 totals 13 residues. Germline V CDR1 and CDR2: SGHDT, YYEEEE. V shed 4 bases and J shed 4 bases, with 11 bases lying between them. This CDR3 reads CASSPTGFYGYTF. The CDR3, as DNA: TGTGCCAGCAGCCCCACAGGGTTCTATGGCTACACCTTC.

The DNA for the CDR3 is TGTGCCAGCTCCCCCGGGACAGGGGATTTAGCTGAGCAGTTCTTC. Protein sequence: CASSPGTGDLAEQFF. The chain couples TRBV18 to TRBJ2-1; 10 bases fit TRBD1. CDR3 length: 15 amino acids. Germline CDR1 is KGHSH and CDR2 is LQKENI. Losses at the gene ends were 6 bases for V and 9 bases for J; bases not matched to a gene: 11.